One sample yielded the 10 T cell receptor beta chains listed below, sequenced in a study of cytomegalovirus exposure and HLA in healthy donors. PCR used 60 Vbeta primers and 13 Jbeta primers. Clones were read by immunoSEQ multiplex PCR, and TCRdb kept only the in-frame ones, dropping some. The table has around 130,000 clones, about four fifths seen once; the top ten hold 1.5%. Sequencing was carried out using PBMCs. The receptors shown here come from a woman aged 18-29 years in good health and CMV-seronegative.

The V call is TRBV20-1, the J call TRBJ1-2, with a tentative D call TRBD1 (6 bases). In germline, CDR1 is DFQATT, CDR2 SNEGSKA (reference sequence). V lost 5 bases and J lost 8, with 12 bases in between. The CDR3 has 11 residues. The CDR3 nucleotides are TGCAGTGCTCCTTACAGGGAGGGCTACACCTTC. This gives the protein CSAPYREGYTF.

Here the CDR3 reads CASSVDSSGGVYNEQFF. Here the CDR3 DNA reads TGTGCCAGCAGCGTAGATAGTAGCGGGGGGGTCTACAATGAGCAGTTCTTC. The chain links TRBV9 to TRBJ2-1, with 11 nucleotides matching TRBD2. The CDR3 is 17 amino acids. With 0 bases clipped from V and 3 bases from J, the junction kept 5 bases outside the gene matches. CDR1 is SGDLS, CDR2 YYNGEE, per germline.

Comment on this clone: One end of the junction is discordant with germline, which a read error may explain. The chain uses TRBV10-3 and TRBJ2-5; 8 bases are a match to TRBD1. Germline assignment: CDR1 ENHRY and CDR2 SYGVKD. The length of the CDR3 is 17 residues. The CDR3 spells CAISEGAPRTGQGTQYF. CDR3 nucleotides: TGTGCCATCAGTGAGGGTGCCCCCAGGACAGGGCAAGGGACCCAGTACTTC.

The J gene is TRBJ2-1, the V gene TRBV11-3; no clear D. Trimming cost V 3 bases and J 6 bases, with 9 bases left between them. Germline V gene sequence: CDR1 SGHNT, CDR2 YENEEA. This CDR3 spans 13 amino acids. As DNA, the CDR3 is TGTGCCAGCAGCTTCACCCACTCCAATGAGCAGTTCTTC. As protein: CASSFTHSNEQFF.

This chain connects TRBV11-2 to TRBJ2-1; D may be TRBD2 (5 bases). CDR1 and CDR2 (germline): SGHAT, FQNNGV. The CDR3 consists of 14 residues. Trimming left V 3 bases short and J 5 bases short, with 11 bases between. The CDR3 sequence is CASSFRWGDNEQFF. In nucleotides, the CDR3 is TGTGCCAGCAGCTTTAGGTGGGGAGACAATGAGCAGTTCTTC.

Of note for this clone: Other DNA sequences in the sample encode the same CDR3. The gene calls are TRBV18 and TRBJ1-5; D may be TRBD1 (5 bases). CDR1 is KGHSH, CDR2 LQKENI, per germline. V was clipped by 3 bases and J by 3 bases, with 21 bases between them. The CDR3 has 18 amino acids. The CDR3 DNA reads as TGTGCCAGCTCACCTTCGACAGTCGGGGGACTCTACAATCAGCCCCAGCATTTT. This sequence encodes CASSPSTVGGLYNQPQHF.

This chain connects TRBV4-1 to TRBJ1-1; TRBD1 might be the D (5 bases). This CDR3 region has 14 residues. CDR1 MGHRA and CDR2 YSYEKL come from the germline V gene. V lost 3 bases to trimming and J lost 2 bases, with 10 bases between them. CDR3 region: CASSQTGGNTEAFF. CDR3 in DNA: TGCGCCAGCAGCCAGACCGGGGGAAACACTGAAGCTTTCTTT.

CDR3 nucleotides: TGTGCCAGCAGCACTTACGTCGGGACAGAGGAAAAGCAGTACTTC. It specifies CASSTYVGTEEKQYF. The chain uses TRBV7-9 and TRBJ2-7; TRBD1 agrees at 7 bases. Germline values: CDR1 SEHNR, CDR2 FQNEAQ (reference sequence). Unmatched junction bases numbered 15, after V lost 5 bases and J lost 8 bases. The CDR3 is 15 residues long.

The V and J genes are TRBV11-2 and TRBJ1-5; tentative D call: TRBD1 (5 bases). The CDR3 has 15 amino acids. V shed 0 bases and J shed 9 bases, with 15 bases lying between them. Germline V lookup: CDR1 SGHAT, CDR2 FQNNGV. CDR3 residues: CASSLENGRAAPQHF. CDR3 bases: TGTGCCAGCAGCTTAGAGAACGGCAGGGCGGCGCCCCAGCATTTT.

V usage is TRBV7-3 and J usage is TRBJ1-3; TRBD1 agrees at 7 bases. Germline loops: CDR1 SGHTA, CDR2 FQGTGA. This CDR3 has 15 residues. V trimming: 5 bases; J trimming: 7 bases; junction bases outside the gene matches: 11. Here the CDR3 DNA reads TGTGCCAGCAGCGGCACAGACAGGGTTGGGAACACCATATATTTT. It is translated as CASSGTDRVGNTIYF.